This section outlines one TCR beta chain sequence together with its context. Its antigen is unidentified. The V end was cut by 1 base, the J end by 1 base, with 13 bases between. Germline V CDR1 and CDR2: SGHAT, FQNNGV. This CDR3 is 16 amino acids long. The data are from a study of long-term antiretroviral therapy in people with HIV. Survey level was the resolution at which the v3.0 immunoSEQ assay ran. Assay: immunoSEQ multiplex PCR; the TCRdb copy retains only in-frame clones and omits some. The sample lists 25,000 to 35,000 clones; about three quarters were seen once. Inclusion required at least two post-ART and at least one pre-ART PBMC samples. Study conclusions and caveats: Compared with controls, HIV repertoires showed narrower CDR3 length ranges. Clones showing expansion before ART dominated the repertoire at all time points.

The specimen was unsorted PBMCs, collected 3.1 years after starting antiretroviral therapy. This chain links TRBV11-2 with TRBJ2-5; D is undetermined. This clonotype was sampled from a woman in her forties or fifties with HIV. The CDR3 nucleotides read TGTGCCAGCAGCTTAGGAGTTAGCACTCTCCAAGAGACCCAGTACTTC. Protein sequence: CASSLGVSTLQETQYF.